In its sample, the clone carrying this T cell receptor beta chain was seen many times. The authors amplified TCR beta CDR3 regions, and they did so from RNA transcripts for repertoire sequencing. RT-PCR with HTBI primers came first, then second-round multiplex PCR. Each CDR3 protein is one row after TCRdb ran MiXCR on the multiplex PCR reads. The data hold over 200,000 distinct CDR3 sequences, with over 25% observed a single time. The data were taken from a study of Graves' ophthalmopathy and Graves' hyperthyroidism. This CDR3 is built from 16 residues. Trimming pared 0 bases from V and 1 base from J, leaving 12 bases between. The germline V gene has CDR1 MNHEY and CDR2 SVGAGI.

The sequence was collected from a man aged 45 to 65 with Graves' ophthalmopathy. The V call is TRBV6-5, the J call TRBJ2-5, with D perhaps matching TRBD1 (5 bases). The material sequenced was peripheral blood. CDR3 sequence (DNA): TGTGCCAGCAGTTACTCGTCAGCAGGGCCCCAAGAGACCCAGTACTTC. Its protein product is CASSYSSAGPQETQYF.